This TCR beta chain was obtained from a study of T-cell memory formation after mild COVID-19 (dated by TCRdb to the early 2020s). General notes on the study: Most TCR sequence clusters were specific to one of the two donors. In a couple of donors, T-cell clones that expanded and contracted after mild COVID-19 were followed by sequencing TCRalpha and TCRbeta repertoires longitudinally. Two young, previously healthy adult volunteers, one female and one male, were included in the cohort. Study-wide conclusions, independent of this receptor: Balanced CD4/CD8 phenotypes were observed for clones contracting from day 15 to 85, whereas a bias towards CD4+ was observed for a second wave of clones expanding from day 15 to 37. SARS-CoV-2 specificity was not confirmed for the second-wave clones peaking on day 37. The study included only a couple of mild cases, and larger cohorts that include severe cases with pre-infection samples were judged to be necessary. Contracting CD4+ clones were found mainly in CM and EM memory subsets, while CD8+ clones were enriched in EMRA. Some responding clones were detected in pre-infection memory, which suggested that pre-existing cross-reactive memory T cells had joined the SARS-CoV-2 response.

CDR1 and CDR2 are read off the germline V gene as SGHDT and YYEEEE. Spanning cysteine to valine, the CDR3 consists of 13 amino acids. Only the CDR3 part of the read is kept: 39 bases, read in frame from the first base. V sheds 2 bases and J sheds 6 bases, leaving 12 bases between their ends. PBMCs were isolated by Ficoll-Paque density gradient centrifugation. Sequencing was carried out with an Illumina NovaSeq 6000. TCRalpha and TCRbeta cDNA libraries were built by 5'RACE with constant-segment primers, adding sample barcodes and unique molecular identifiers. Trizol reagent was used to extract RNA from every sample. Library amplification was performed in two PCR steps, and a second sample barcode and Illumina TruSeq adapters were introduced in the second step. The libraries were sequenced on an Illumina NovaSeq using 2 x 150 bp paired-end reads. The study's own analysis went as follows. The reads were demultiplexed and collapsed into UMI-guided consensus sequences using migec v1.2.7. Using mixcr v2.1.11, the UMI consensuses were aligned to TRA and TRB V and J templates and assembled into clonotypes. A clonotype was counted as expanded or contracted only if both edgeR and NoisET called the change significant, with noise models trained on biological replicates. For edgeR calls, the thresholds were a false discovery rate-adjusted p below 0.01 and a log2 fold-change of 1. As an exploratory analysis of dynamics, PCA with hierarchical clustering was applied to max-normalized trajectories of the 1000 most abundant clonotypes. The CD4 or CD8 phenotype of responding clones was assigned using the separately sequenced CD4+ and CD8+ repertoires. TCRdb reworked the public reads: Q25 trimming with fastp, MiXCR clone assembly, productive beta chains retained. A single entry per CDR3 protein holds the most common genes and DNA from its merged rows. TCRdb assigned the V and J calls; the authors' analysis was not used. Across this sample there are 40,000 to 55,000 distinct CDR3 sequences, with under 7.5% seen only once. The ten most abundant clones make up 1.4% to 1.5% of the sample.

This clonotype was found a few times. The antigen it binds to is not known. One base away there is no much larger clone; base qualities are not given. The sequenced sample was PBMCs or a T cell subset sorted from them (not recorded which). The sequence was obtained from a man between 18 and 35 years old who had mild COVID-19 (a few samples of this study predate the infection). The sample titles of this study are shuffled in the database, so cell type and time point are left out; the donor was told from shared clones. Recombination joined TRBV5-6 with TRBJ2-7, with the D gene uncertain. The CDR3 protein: CASSFYRAVEQYV. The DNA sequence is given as TGTGCCAGCAGCTTTTACCGCGCAGTCGAGCAGTACGTC.